The TCR beta chain under discussion was sequenced for a study of post-analysis software for immune sequencing data. Findings and limits, study-wide: In patients, about five TRBV segments were more frequent than in controls, with TRBV5-6, TRBV5-1 and TRBV20-1 among them. Relative to controls, patients with multiple sclerosis showed significantly lower normalized Chao1 diversity. The authors found that F measure strongly co-clustered same-batch samples.

cDNA libraries of TCR beta carried unique molecular identifiers. TCRdb redid the calling of the PCR reads with MiXCR, one entry per CDR3 protein. Of around 190,000 distinct CDR3 sequences detected, 25% to 35% appear once; the ten largest clones hold about 3.4%. There are 14 residues in the CDR3. V shed 11 bases and J shed 0 bases, with 11 bases lying between them. As regards this clonotype: The target antigen is unknown.

Input material: blood. The genes are TRBV12-3 or TRBV12-4 and TRBJ2-6, with D unclear. The clonotype originates from a girl aged 2 to 17 with multiple sclerosis. The CDR3 DNA follows: TGTGCCTGCACCAGGAACTCTGGGGCCAACGTCCTGACTTTC. This encodes CACTRNSGANVLTF.